These 21 T cell receptor beta chains share one sample of origin, sequenced in a study of cytomegalovirus exposure and HLA in healthy donors. The PCR was carried out with 60 Vbeta primers and 13 Jbeta primers. The assay was immunoSEQ multiplex PCR, and TCRdb's table has in-frame clones only and misses some. The sample lists about 120,000 clones, approximately 80% occurring once. The specimen was PBMCs. The receptors stem from an older woman in good health and CMV-seropositive.

The gene calls are TRBV2 and TRBJ1-1; D is undetermined. V was shortened by 5 bases and J by 5 bases, with 15 bases between the two germline ends. CDR1 SNHLY and CDR2 FYNNEI come from the germline V gene. This CDR3 is built from 14 residues. Written as DNA, the CDR3 is TGTGCCAGCAGTTATGAGGGAGGTCGTACTGAAGCTTTCTTT. This sequence encodes CASSYEGGRTEAFF.

This clone has more than one count but fewer than ten. V gene TRBV7-8 combines with J gene TRBJ2-3; tentatively, D is TRBD1 (6 bases). V was trimmed by 3 bases and J by 2 bases, leaving 15 bases between them. Germline V CDR1 and CDR2: SGHVS, FQNEAQ. This CDR3 region has 16 residues. CDR3 sequence: CASSFTGQLFTDTQYF. The CDR3 DNA reads TGTGCCAGCAGCTTCACTGGACAGTTATTCACAGATACGCAGTATTTT.

This chain joins TRBV6-5 and TRBJ1-5; 7 positions agree with TRBD1. The V and J ends lost 0 bases and 3 bases, in that order; junction bases with no gene match: 2. The CDR3 has 15 amino acids. Germline CDR1 is MNHEY and CDR2 is SVGAGI. Here the CDR3 DNA reads TGTGCCAGCAGTTACTCAGGGGGCTTCAATCAGCCCCAGCATTTT. Translating it yields CASSYSGGFNQPQHF.

V is TRBV7-9 and J is TRBJ1-2, with 9 bases aligning to TRBD1. The V gene end was trimmed by 1 base and the J gene end by 7 bases; junction bases not matched to a gene: 4. This CDR3 comprises 14 residues. Looked up from germline, CDR1 is SEHNR and CDR2 is FQNEAQ (reference sequence). The CDR3, as DNA: TGTGCCAGCAGCTTAGACAGGGGGCGGAGTGGCTACACCTTC. As protein: CASSLDRGRSGYTF.

There are a few counts of this clone. The CDR3 sequence is CASSQSEVSPLGGSYEQYF. The CDR3 DNA reads TGTGCCAGCAGCCAATCCGAAGTTTCCCCTTTGGGAGGGTCCTACGAGCAGTACTTC. The gene calls are TRBV14 and TRBJ2-7; 7 bases fit TRBD2. Germline CDR1 SGHDN, CDR2 FVKESK. J gave up 1 base and V 2 bases, and 17 bases lay outside the gene matches. There are 19 residues in the CDR3.

This chain connects TRBV7-9 to TRBJ2-2; D might be TRBD2 (6 bases). V was trimmed by 6 bases and J by 5 bases, leaving 10 bases between them. Per the germline V gene, CDR1 is SEHNR and CDR2 is FQNEAQ (reference sequence). The CDR3 totals 13 residues. CDR3 amino acids: CASSLGGTGELFF. CDR3 sequence (DNA): TGTGCCAGCAGTCTTGGAGGGACCGGGGAGCTGTTTTTT.

The V call is TRBV7-2, the J call TRBJ1-5; D remains unclear. The CDR3 extends over 15 amino acids. CDR1 is SGHTA, CDR2 FQGNSA, per germline. V lost 5 bases, J lost 3 bases, and 14 bases lay in between. The chain's CDR3 is CASSARVGDNQPQHF. In DNA, the CDR3 is TGTGCCAGCAGCGCGAGGGTAGGTGACAATCAGCCCCAGCATTTT.

The rearrangement joins TRBV7-9 to TRBJ2-7, with 12 bases matching TRBD2. The V segment lost 7 bases and the J segment 6 bases; nucleotides outside the gene matches: 7. The CDR3 is made up of 14 amino acids. The germline gives CDR1 SEHNR, CDR2 FQNEAQ (reference sequence). CDR3: CASIEWTSGTEQYF. As DNA, the CDR3 is TGTGCCAGCATCGAATGGACTAGCGGGACCGAGCAGTACTTC.

This clone was recorded only once. The junction differs from germline at one of its ends, possibly a read error. This chain uses TRBV18 with TRBJ1-2; TRBD1 aligns across 7 bases. The CDR3 covers 12 residues. The germline V gene has CDR1 KGHSH and CDR2 LQKENI. CDR3 bases: TGTGCCAGCTCACCACCGTCCGGACAGGAACGGTTC. Its protein product is CASSPPSGQERF.

The V call is TRBV6-5, the J call TRBJ1-1, with a tentative D call TRBD1 (5 bases). The CDR3 loop spans 13 amino acids. V lost 5 bases, J lost 0 bases, and 7 bases lay in between. The V gene's germline CDR1 is MNHEY and CDR2 SVGAGI. For the CDR3, the DNA is TGTGCCAGCAGTCGACAGCTGAACACTGAAGCTTTCTTT. Protein: CASSRQLNTEAFF.

The chain joins TRBV4-1 to TRBJ2-5; D is perhaps TRBD2 (6 bases). V was trimmed by 1 base and J by 4 bases, leaving 13 bases between them. This CDR3 is 15 amino acids long. Looked up from germline, CDR1 is MGHRA and CDR2 is YSYEKL. The CDR3 is CASSQGLGGLETQYF. Written as DNA, the CDR3 is TGCGCCAGCAGCCAAGGGCTCGGGGGATTAGAGACCCAGTACTTC.

In DNA form, the CDR3 reads TGTGCCAGCAGGGGAATAGGACAGGGGTTTAATGAGCAGTTCTTC. This sequence encodes CASRGIGQGFNEQFF. The chain links TRBV5-6 to TRBJ2-1; TRBD1 agrees at 9 bases. Germline CDR1 SGHDT, CDR2 YYEEEE. Trimming removed 5 bases from V and 7 bases from J; junction bases left unmatched: 10. CDR3 size: 15 residues.

The J gene is TRBJ2-7, the V gene TRBV28; D may be TRBD2 (6 bases). Germline CDR1 and CDR2: MDHEN and SYDVKM. CDR3 length: 14 amino acids. V lost 2 bases and J 2 bases, leaving 10 bases between the germline ends. The CDR3 coding sequence is TGTGCCAGCAGTTTACGCGGGATTACCTACGAGCAGTACTTC. This codes for CASSLRGITYEQYF.

The V call is TRBV6-5, the J call TRBJ2-5, with 7 bases lining up with TRBD2. The better agreement between TRBJ2-7 and the DNA end casts doubt on the J call. This CDR3 spans 15 amino acids. Germline lookup yields CDR1 MNHEY and CDR2 SVGAGI. The CDR3 region has the DNA TGTGCCAGCAGTAACCCCCGGGACTACCCCTACGAGCAGTACTTC. It specifies CASSNPRDYPYEQYF.

This clone showed up just a few times. Other nucleotide sequences in the sample specify the same CDR3. The chain combines TRBV6-6 with TRBJ2-7; D unclear. The CDR3 loop spans 11 amino acids. Deletions cut 6 bases from V and 3 bases from J, with 6 bases between. CDR1 and CDR2 from the germline V gene are MNHNY and SVGAGI (reference sequence). The CDR3 nucleotides read TGTGCCAGCAGCTCCCTCTACGAGCAGTACTTC. Translated: CASSSLYEQYF.

This clone has only a few counts. The CDR3 reads CASSKGTSGTYEQYF. The DNA of the CDR3 is TGTGCCAGCAGCAAAGGGACTAGCGGAACCTACGAGCAGTACTTC. V is TRBV5-6 and J is TRBJ2-7; 11 bases fit TRBD2. CDR1 SGHDT and CDR2 YYEEEE come from the germline V gene. The CDR3 extends over 15 amino acids. V gave up 4 bases and J gave up 2 bases; unmatched junction bases: 5.

The chain uses TRBV7-3 and TRBJ2-3, with 7 bases aligning to TRBD1. This CDR3 is 14 amino acids long. The V gene end was trimmed by 6 bases and the J gene end by 1 base; junction bases not matched to a gene: 4. Germline-derived CDR1 and CDR2 are SGHTA and FQGTGA. CDR3 loop: CASSNGQGTDTQYF. As DNA, the CDR3 is TGTGCCAGCAGTAATGGACAGGGCACAGATACGCAGTATTTT.

This chain uses TRBV5-1 with TRBJ1-2, with a tentative D call TRBD1 (6 bases). V was cut by 0 bases and J by 0 bases, with 12 bases left in between. This CDR3 contains 16 residues. Germline V gene sequence: CDR1 SGHRS, CDR2 YFSETQ. For the CDR3, the DNA is TGCGCCAGCAGCTTGGATCAGGGGTTTGCTAACTATGGCTACACCTTC. Residues: CASSLDQGFANYGYTF. The whole variable domain, filled in from reference TRBV5-1 and TRBJ1-2, reads KAGVTQTPRYLIKTRGQQVTLSCSPISGHRSVSWYQQTPGQGLQFLFEYFSETQRNKGNFPGRFSGRQFSNSRSEMNVSTLELGDSALYLCASSLDQGFANYGYTFGSGTRLTVV.

The chain employs TRBV30 and TRBJ1-5; the match to TRBD1 covers 8 bases. Germline CDR1 reads GTSNPN; CDR2 reads SVGIG (reference sequence). The CDR3 is made up of 17 amino acids. V was clipped by 3 bases and J by 7 bases; unmatched bases: 17. CDR3 DNA: TGTGCCTGGAGCCCCCCCGCGGACAGGGCGAGGAGGCAGCCCCAGCATTTT. The encoded protein is CAWSPPADRARRQPQHF.

The V and J genes are TRBV28 and TRBJ2-7; D uncertain. CDR3 size: 13 residues. Trimming stripped 8 bases from V and 2 bases from J, with 13 bases between. Germline CDR1 reads MDHEN; CDR2 reads SYDVKM. CDR3 region: CASHDTRTYEQYF. CDR3 DNA: TGTGCCAGCCACGACACCAGAACCTACGAGCAGTACTTC.

The chain is built from TRBV5-4 and TRBJ2-5; tentative D call: TRBD2 (6 bases). The germline CDR1 and CDR2 sequences are SGHNT and YYREEE (reference sequence). V was cut by 4 bases and J by 9 bases, with 19 bases left in between. The CDR3 covers 14 residues. The CDR3 spells CASSPASQGGAQYF. CDR3 nucleotide sequence: TGTGCCAGCAGCCCCGCCTCCCAGGGCGGGGCCCAGTACTTC.